The clone carrying this T cell receptor beta chain was picked up a small number of times. Its cognate antigen is unknown. Other DNA sequences in this specimen translate into the identical CDR3. Trimming removed 3 bases at V and 4 bases at J, with 4 bases between. From germline, CDR1 is GTSNPN and CDR2 SVGIG (reference sequence). This CDR3 is 12 amino acids long. The planned depth of sequencing spanned 1 in 200,000 to 1 in 1 million T cells. Repertoires were generated with immunoSEQ multiplex PCR, while TCRdb's copy carries only in-frame clones and drops some. Of approximately 70,000 clones in the sample, about 84% were seen once. This sample is drawn from a study of cytotoxic CD8 clonotypes in ibrutinib-treated CLL. The overall study: The patients, under 13 relapsed/refractory and fewer than 16 treatment-naive, included about 18 who were IGHV unmutated. Responses: approximately 25 partial, 2 complete; after median roughly 68 months, roughly 14 stayed remitted, around twelve progressed. Study-wide results and limits: On treatment, the uncommon public clonotypes contracted or remained stable.

The specimen was PBMCs, collected at disease progression, from a patient treated with ibrutinib. The chain uses TRBV30 and TRBJ1-6; D gene ambiguous. This receptor was identified in a human donor with chronic lymphocytic leukemia. CDR3 in DNA: TGTGCCTGGAGCGCGTATAATTCACCCCTCCACTTT. It translates to CAWSAYNSPLHF. Filled out from reference TRBV30 and TRBJ1-6, the complete variable domain reads SQTIHQWPATLVQPVGSPLSLECTVEGTSNPNLYWYRQAAGRGLQLLFYSVGIGQISSEVPQNLSASRPQDRQFILSSKKLLLSDSGFYLCAWSAYNSPLHFGNGTRLTVT.